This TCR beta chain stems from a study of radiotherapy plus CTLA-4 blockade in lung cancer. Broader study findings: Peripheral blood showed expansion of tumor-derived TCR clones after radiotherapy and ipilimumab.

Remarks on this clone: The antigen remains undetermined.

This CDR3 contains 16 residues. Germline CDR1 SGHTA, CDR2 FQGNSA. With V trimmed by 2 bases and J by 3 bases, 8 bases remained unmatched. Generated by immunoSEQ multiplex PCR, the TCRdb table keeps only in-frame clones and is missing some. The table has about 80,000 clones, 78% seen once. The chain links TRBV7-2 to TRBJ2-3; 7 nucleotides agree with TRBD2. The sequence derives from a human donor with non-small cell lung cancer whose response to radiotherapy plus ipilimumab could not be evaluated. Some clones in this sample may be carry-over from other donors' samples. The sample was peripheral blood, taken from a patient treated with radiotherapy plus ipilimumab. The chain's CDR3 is CASSLFGQRGTDTQYF. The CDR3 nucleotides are TGTGCCAGCAGCTTATTCGGCCAGCGGGGAACAGATACGCAGTATTTT. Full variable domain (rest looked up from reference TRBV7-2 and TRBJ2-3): GAGVSQSPSNKVTEKGKDVELRCDPISGHTALYWYRQSLGQGLEFLIYFQGNSAPDKSGLPSDRFSAERTGGSVSTLTIQRTQQEDSAVYLCASSLFGQRGTDTQYFGPGTRLTVL.